This is a list of T cell receptor beta chains from one sample in a study of blood T cells in healthy people across ages. MiXCR, applied by TCRdb to the 5' RACE reads, yields one record per CDR3 protein. The sample records approximately 810,000 distinct CDR3 sequences, about 28% being singletons. Sequenced: blood. All receptors come from a woman aged 80 or over in good health. CDR3s include the opening cysteine and the closing phenylalanine or tryptophan. A D gene is named only where the DNA matches it firmly. The size of a clone is reported for some rows only, either as once, few or many, or as a class for expanded clones.

j_gene,v_gene,d_gene,abundance,CDR3aa,CDR3nt
TRBJ2-3,TRBV29-1,-,few,CSVESTDTQYF,TGCAGCGTTGAAAGTACAGATACGCAGTATTTT
TRBJ2-7,TRBV7-9,-,many,CASSLVDPPGYEQYF,TGTGCCAGCAGCTTAGTCGATCCCCCCGGGTACGAGCAGTACTTC
TRBJ1-1,TRBV20-1,TRBD1,few,CSARTGPNTEAFF,TGCAGTGCAAGGACAGGGCCGAACACTGAAGCTTTCTTT
TRBJ2-7,TRBV5-6,TRBD2,-,CASSLALAADNEQYF,TGTGCCAGCAGCTTGGCCCTAGCGGCGGACAATGAGCAGTACTTC
TRBJ2-1,TRBV14,TRBD2,many,CASSQGASGGAEQFF,TGTGCCAGCAGCCAAGGCGCTAGCGGGGGCGCTGAGCAGTTCTTC
TRBJ2-1,TRBV3-1,TRBD2,many,CASTALAGPYNEQFF,TGTGCCAGCACCGCACTAGCGGGCCCCTACAATGAGCAGTTCTTC
TRBJ1-1,TRBV27,-,-,CASSPRQELGEAFF,TGTGCCAGCAGTCCCCGACAGGAGCTAGGTGAAGCTTTCTTT
TRBJ2-3,TRBV28,TRBD2,-,CASSWGLRLAGGRDGTDTQYF,TGTGCCAGCAGTTGGGGCCTGAGACTAGCGGGGGGGCGTGACGGCACAGATACGCAGTATTTT
TRBJ2-7,TRBV6-2/TRBV6-3,-,-,CASSYSGGSPYEQYF,TGTGCCAGCAGTTACTCCGGCGGTTCTCCCTACGAGCAGTACTTC
TRBJ2-5,TRBV6-2/TRBV6-3,TRBD2,many,CASSYPGTSGQETQYF,TGTGCCAGCAGTTACCCCGGGACTAGCGGGCAAGAGACCCAGTACTTC
TRBJ2-3,TRBV11-2,-,many,CASSLLDTDTQYF,TGTGCCAGCAGCTTACTCGACACAGATACGCAGTATTTT
TRBJ2-7,TRBV12-3/TRBV12-4,-,-,CASSLGPAYERYF,TGTGCCAGCAGTTTGGGCCCAGCCTACGAGCGGTACTTC
TRBJ2-5,TRBV29-1,-,many,CSGGQFQETQYF,TGCAGCGGAGGGCAGTTCCAAGAGACCCAGTACTTC
TRBJ1-5,TRBV5-1,-,few,CASRPDPNQPQHF,TGCGCCAGCAGACCGGACCCGAATCAGCCCCAGCATTTT
TRBJ2-1,TRBV7-9,TRBD2,many,CASSLAASGYNEQFF,TGTGCCAGCAGCTTAGCGGCTAGCGGCTACAATGAGCAGTTCTTC
TRBJ2-5,TRBV5-6,TRBD2,-,CATRLWASGGYNEQYF,TGTGCCACGAGGTTGTGGGCTAGCGGGGGATACAATGAGCAGTACTTC
TRBJ1-5,TRBV20-1,-,many,CSAIRANQPQHF,TGCAGTGCTATCAGAGCCAATCAGCCCCAGCATTTT
TRBJ1-6,TRBV6-2/TRBV6-3,-,-,CASRKTKSGRINSPLHF,TGTGCCAGCAGAAAAACCAAAAGTGGCAGGATCAATTCACCCCTCCACTTT
TRBJ1-1,TRBV6-5,TRBD1,-,CASSRQGLMNTEAFF,TGTGCCAGCAGTCGACAGGGCCTTATGAACACTGAAGCTTTCTTT
TRBJ1-3,TRBV6-5,-,-,CASSWSGGNTIYF,TGTGCCAGCTCTTGGTCGGGAGGAAACACCATATATTTT
TRBJ2-2,TRBV7-2,TRBD2,-,CASSSTSGGAIGELFF,TGTGCCAGCAGCTCTACTAGCGGGGGGGCTATCGGGGAGCTGTTTTTT
TRBJ2-2,TRBV27,-,-,CASSFGPGRTGELFF,TGTGCCAGCAGTTTTGGTCCGGGGAGAACCGGGGAGCTGTTTTTT
TRBJ1-2,TRBV6-2/TRBV6-3,TRBD1,many,CASSSSGQVGYTF,TGTGCCAGCAGTTCCTCAGGACAGGTGGGCTACACCTTC
TRBJ2-7,TRBV10-2,TRBD2,many,CATRSGGDVGEQYF,TGCGCCACGAGGAGCGGGGGGGATGTTGGCGAGCAGTACTTC
TRBJ2-7,TRBV20-1,-,many,CSAHSGTGVYEQYF,TGCAGTGCTCATTCCGGGACTGGGGTATACGAGCAGTACTTC
TRBJ2-3,TRBV12-3/TRBV12-4,TRBD2,many,CASSFGLAGGPPDTQYF,TGTGCCAGCAGTTTCGGACTAGCGGGGGGGCCTCCAGATACGCAGTATTTT
TRBJ2-2,TRBV5-1,TRBD1,few,CASSPRTGENTGELFF,TGCGCCAGCAGCCCTAGGACAGGCGAGAACACCGGGGAGCTGTTTTTT
TRBJ1-2,TRBV28,TRBD1,-,CASSSDHADRGLYGYTF,TGTGCCAGCAGTTCCGATCACGCGGACAGGGGGCTCTATGGCTACACCTTC
TRBJ2-1,TRBV10-3,-,many,CAISVDNEQFF,TGTGCCATCAGTGTCGACAATGAGCAGTTCTTC
TRBJ1-1,TRBV20-1,-,-,CSARGIRFVVGDGTEAFF,TGCAGTGCTAGAGGTATCCGGTTCGTGGTAGGGGACGGTACTGAAGCTTTCTTT
TRBJ1-2,TRBV20-1,-,many,CSARRTVNYGYTF,TGCAGTGCTAGAAGGACAGTTAACTATGGCTACACCTTC
TRBJ2-3,TRBV7-9,-,-,CASSLQLVNTDTQYF,TGTGCCAGCAGCCTCCAACTAGTGAACACAGATACGCAGTATTTT
TRBJ2-2,TRBV2,TRBD2,many,CARGDYYTGELFF,TGTGCCAGGGGGGACTACTACACCGGGGAGCTGTTTTTT